Sequencing of this T cell receptor beta chain was carried out in a study of blood T cell repertoires in COVID-19. The wider study: COVID-19 samples from acute and convalescent phases originated in the United States, Italy and Spain.

Authors' processing steps: Amplification of reference gene primers provided the estimated nucleated cell counts. Profiled with immunoSEQ multiplex PCR; TCRdb holds only in-frame clones, not every one. D and trimming come from the DNA, and the V and J calls and clone size come from that table. The sample gives 250,000 to 300,000 clones, 83% of which show up once; 4.5% to 7% is in the top ten. V was trimmed by 2 bases and J by 4 bases, leaving 6 bases between them. CDR3 length: 14 residues. Germline lookup yields CDR1 SEHNR and CDR2 FQNEAQ (reference sequence). This receptor was taken from an older man with acute or convalescent COVID-19. The source material was peripheral blood. The chain uses TRBV7-9 and TRBJ2-6; tentatively, D is TRBD2 (5 bases). In DNA form, the CDR3 reads TGTGCCAGCAGCTTACGAGGGGGGGCCAACGTCCTGACTTTC. This translates into CASSLRGGANVLTF.